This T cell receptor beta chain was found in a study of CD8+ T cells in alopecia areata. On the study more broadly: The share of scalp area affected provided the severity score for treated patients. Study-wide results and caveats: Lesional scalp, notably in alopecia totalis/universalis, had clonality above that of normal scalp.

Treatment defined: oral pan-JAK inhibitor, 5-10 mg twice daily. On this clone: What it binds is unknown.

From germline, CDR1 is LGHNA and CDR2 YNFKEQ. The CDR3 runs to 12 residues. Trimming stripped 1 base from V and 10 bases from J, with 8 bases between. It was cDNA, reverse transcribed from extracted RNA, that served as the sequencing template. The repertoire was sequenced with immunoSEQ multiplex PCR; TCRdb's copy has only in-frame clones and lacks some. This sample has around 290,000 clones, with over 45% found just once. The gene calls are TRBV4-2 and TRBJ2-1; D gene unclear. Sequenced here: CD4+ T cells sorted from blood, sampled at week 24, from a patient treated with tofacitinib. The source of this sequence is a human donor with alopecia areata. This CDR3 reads CASSQVEMEQFF. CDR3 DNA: TGTGCCAGCAGCCAAGTGGAGATGGAGCAGTTCTTC.